This T cell receptor beta chain was observed in a study of response to subunit inactivated influenza vaccine. Study results and limitations: There was a suggestion from the authors that each seasonal influenza vaccination recruits few new T cells.

This CDR3 has 15 amino acids. Looked up from germline, CDR1 is LGHDT and CDR2 is YNNKEL (reference sequence). Trimming shortened V by 3 bases and J by 5 bases, and 16 bases separated the two germline ends. One entry per CDR3 protein, called by TCRdb with MiXCR from the RT-PCR reads. Of 550,000 to 650,000 distinct CDR3 sequences in the sample, 12% were seen once. In this sample, this clonotype turned up a few times. The antigen is unknown. The receptor was isolated from a man aged 45 to 65 who received an inactivated influenza vaccine. This sequence joins TRBV3-1 and TRBJ1-1; TRBD1 might be the D (6 bases). The sequenced sample was PBMCs from blood, obtained on the day of vaccination. The chain's CDR3 is CASSQVGAGRTEAFF. DNA for the CDR3: TGTGCCAGCAGCCAGGTGGGGGCGGGTCGGACTGAAGCTTTCTTT. Full variable domain (outside the CDR3, taken from reference TRBV3-1 and TRBJ1-1): DTAVSQTPKYLVTQMGNDKSIKCEQNLGHDTMYWYKQDSKKFLKIMFSYNNKELIINETVPNRFSPKSPDKAHLNLHINSLELGDSAVYFCASSQVGAGRTEAFFGQGTRLTVV.